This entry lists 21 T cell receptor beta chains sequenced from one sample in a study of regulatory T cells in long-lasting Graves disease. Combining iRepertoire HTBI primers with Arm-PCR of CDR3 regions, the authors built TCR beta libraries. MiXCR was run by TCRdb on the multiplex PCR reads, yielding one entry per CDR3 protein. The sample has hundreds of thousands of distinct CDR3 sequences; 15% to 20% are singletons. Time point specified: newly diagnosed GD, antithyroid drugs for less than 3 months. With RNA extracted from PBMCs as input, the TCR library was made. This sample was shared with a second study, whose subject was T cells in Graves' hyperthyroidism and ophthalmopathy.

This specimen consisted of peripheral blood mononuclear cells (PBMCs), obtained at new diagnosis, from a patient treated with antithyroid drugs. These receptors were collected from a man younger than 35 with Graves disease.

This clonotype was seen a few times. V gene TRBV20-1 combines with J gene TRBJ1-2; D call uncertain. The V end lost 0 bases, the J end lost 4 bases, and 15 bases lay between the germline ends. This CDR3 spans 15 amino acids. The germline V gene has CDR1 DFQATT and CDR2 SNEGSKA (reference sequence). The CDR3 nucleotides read TGCAGTGCTAGAGAGGGCGCGGAGGGTTCCTATGGCTACACCTTC. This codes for CSAREGAEGSYGYTF.

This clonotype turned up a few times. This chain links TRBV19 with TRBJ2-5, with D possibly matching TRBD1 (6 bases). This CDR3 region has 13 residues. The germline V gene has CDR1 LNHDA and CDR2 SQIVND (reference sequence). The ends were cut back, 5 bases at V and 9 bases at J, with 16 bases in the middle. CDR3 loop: CASSSQDSRSQYF. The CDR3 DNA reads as TGTGCCAGTAGTTCCCAGGACAGCCGATCCCAGTACTTC.

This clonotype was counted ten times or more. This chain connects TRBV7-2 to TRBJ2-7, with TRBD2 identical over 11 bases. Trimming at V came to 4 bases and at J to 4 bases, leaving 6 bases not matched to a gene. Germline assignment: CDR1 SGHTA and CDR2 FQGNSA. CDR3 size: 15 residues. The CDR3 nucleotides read TGTGCCAGCAGCTCGGTAGCGGGAGGGCCATACGAGCAGTACTTC. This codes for CASSSVAGGPYEQYF.

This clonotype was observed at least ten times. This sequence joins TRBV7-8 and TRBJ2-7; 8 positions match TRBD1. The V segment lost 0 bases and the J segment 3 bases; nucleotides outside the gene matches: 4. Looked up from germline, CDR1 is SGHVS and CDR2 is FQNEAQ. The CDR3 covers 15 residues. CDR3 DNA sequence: TGTGCCAGCAGCTTAGCTAGACAGGGGAACTACGAGCAGTACTTC. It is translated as CASSLARQGNYEQYF.

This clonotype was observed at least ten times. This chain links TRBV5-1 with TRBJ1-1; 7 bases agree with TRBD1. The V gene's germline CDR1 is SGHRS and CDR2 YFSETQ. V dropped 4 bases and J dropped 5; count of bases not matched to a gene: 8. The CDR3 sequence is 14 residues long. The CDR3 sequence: CASSPTGFGTEAFF. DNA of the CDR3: TGCGCCAGCAGCCCGACAGGGTTTGGTACTGAAGCTTTCTTT.

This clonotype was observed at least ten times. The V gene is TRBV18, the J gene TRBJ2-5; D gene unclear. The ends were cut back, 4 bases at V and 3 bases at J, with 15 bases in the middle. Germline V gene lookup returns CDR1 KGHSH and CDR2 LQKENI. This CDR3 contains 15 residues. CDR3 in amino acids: CASSRGRPPEETQYF. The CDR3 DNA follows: TGTGCCAGCTCACGAGGTCGCCCGCCCGAAGAGACCCAGTACTTC. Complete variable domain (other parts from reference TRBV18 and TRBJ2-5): NAGVMQNPRHLVRRRGQEARLRCSPMKGHSHVYWYRQLPEEGLKFMVYLQKENIIDESGMPKERFSAEFPKEGPSILRIQQVVRGDSAAYFCASSRGRPPEETQYFGPGTRLLVL.

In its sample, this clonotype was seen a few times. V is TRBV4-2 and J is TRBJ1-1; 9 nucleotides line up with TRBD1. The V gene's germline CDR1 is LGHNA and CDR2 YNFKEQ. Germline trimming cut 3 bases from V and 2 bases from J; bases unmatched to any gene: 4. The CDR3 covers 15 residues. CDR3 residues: CASSHRQGDNTEAFF. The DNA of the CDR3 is TGTGCCAGCAGCCATCGACAGGGGGATAACACTGAAGCTTTCTTT.

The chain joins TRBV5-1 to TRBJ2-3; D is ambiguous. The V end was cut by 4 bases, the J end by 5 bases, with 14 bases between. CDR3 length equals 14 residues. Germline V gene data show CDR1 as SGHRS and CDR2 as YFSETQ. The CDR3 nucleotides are TGCGCCAGCAGCCTCCGCTTAAGAGGAGATACGCAGTATTTT. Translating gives CASSLRLRGDTQYF.

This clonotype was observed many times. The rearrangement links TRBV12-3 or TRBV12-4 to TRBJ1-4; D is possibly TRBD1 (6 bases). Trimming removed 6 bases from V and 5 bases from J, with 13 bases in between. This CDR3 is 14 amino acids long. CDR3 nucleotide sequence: TGTGCCAGCAGCCCAAGGGGGTTAAATGAAAAACTGTTTTTT. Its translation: CASSPRGLNEKLFF.

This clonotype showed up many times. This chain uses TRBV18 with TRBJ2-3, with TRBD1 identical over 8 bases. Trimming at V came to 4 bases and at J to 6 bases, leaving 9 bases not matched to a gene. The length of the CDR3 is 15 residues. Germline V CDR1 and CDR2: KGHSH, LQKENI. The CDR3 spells CASSQSGRGPDTQYF. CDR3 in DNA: TGTGCCAGCTCACAATCCGGCAGGGGGCCGGATACGCAGTATTTT.

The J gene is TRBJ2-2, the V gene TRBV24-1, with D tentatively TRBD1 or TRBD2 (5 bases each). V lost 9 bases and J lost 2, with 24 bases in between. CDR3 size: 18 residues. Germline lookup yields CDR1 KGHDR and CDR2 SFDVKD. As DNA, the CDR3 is TGTGCCACCCACAAATTTTTTACTGGGGCGGGCAACACCGGGGAGCTGTTTTTT. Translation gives CATHKFFTGAGNTGELFF.

CDR3 DNA: TGTGCCAGCAGCCAGGGACTAGCGGAGCCCAATGAGCAGTTCTTC. It specifies CASSQGLAEPNEQFF. This chain connects TRBV3-1 to TRBJ2-1; 11 positions match TRBD2. The germline V gene encodes CDR1 LGHDT and CDR2 YNNKEL (reference sequence). This CDR3 comprises 15 residues. V lost 3 bases to trimming and J lost 6 bases; unmatched junction nucleotides: 4.

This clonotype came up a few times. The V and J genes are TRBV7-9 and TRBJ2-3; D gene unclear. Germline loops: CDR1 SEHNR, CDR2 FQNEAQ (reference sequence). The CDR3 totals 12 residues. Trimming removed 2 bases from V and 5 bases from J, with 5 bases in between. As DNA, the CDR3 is TGTGCCAGCAGCTTATGGCTAGATACGCAGTATTTT. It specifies CASSLWLDTQYF.

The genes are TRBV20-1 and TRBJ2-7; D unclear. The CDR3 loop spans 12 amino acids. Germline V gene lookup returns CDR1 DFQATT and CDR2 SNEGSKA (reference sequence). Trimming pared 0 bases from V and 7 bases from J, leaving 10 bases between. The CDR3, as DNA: TGCAGTGCTAGAGATGCCCGACGTGAGCAGTACTTC. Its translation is CSARDARREQYF.

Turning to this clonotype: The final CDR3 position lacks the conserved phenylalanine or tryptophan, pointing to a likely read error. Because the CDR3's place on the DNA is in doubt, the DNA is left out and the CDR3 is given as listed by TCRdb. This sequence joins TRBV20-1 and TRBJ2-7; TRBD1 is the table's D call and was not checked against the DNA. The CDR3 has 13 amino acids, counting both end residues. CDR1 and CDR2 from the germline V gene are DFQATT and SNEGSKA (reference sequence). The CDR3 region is CSAPRISDETKYS.

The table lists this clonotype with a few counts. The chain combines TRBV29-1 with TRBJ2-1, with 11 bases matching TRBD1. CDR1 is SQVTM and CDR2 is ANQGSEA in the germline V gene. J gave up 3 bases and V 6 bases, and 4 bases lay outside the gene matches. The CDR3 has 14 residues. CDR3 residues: CSVAGTGGYNEQFF. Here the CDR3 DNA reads TGCAGCGTCGCCGGGACAGGGGGCTACAATGAGCAGTTCTTC.

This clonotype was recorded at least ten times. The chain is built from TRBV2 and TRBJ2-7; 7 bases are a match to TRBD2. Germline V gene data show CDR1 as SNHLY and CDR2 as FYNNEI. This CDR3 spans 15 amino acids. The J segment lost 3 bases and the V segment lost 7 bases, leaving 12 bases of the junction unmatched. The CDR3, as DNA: TGTGCCAGCACCATCCGACTAGCCGCTAGCTACGAGCAGTACTTC. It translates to CASTIRLAASYEQYF.

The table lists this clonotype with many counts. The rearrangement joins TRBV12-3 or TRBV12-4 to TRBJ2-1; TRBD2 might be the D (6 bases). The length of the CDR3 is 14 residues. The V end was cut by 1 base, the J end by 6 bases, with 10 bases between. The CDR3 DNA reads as TGTGCCAGCAGTTTAGGGGGACTTTTCAATGAGCAGTTCTTC. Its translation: CASSLGGLFNEQFF.

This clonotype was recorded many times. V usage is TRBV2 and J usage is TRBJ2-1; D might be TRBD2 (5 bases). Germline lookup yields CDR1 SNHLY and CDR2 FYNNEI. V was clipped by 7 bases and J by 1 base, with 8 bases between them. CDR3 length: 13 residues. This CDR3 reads CASMAGSYNEQFF. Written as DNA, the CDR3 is TGTGCCAGCATGGCGGGTTCCTACAATGAGCAGTTCTTC.

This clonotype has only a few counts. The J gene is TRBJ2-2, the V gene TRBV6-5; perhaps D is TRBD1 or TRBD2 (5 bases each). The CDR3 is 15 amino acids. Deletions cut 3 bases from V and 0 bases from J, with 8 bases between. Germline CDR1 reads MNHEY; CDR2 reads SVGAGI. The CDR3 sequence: CASSYGTANTGELFF. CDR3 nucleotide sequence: TGTGCCAGCAGTTATGGGACGGCGAACACCGGGGAGCTGTTTTTT.

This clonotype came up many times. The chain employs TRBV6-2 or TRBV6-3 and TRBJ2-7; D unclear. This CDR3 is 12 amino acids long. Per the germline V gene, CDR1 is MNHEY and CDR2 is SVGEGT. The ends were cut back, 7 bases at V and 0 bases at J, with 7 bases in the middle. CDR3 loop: CASKDSSYEQYF. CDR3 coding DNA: TGTGCCAGCAAAGATAGCTCCTACGAGCAGTACTTC.